The clone carrying this TCR beta chain was counted ten times or more. What it binds is unknown. The source of the sample is a study of identical twins. Overall study results and limits: Conclusions rested on cross-sectional statistics rather than following the same donors.

The CDR3 runs to 13 residues. The V end was cut by 0 bases, the J end by 7 bases, with 9 bases between. Germline V lookup: CDR1 ENHRY, CDR2 SYGVKD. TCRdb reanalysed the 5' RACE reads using MiXCR and keeps one entry per CDR3 protein. The repertoire holds about 340,000 distinct CDR3 sequences, approximately 10% seen once, with approximately 9.3% in the top ten. Sequencing input: naive T cells sorted from blood. The rearrangement joins TRBV10-3 to TRBJ1-1; D is unresolved. This clonotype was obtained from a woman aged 50 to 60 in good health. DNA for the CDR3: TGTGCCATCAGTGAGTCAGTTTGGTTTGAAGCTTTCTTT. Protein sequence: CAISESVWFEAFF.